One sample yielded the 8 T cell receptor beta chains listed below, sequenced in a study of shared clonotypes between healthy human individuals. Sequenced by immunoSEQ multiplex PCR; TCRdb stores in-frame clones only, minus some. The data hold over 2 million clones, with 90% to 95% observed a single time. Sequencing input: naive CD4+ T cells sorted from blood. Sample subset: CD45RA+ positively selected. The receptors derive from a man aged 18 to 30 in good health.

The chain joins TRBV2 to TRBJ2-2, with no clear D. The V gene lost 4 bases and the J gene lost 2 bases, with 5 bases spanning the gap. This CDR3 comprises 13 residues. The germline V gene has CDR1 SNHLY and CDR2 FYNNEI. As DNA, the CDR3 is TGTGCCAGCAGTGTCGACAACACCGGGGAGCTGTTTTTT. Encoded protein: CASSVDNTGELFF. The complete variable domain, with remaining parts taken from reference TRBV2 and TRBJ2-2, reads EPEVTQTPSHQVTQMGQEVILRCVPISNHLYFYWYRQILGQKVEFLVSFYNNEISEKSEIFDDQFSVERPDGSNFTLKIRSTKLEDSAMYFCASSVDNTGELFFGEGSRLTVL.

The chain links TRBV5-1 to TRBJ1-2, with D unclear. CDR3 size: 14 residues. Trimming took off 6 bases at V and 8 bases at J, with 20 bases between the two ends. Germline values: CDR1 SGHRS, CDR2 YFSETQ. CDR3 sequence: CASTKAGSERGYTF. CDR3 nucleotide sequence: TGCGCCAGCACCAAGGCCGGGTCCGAAAGGGGCTACACCTTC.

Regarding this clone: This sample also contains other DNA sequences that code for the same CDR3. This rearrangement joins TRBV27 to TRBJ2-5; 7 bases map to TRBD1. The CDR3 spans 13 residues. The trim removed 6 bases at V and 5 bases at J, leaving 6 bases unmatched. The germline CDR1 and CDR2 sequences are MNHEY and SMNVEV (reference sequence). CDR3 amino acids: CASRRTGVETQYF. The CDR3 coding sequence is TGTGCCAGCAGGCGTACAGGGGTTGAGACCCAGTACTTC.

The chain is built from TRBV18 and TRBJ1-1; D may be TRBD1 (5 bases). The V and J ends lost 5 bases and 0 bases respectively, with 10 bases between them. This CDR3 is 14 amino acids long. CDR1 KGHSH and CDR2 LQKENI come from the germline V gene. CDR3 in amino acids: CASSTPTVNTEAFF. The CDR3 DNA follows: TGTGCCAGCTCAACCCCGACAGTGAACACTGAAGCTTTCTTT.

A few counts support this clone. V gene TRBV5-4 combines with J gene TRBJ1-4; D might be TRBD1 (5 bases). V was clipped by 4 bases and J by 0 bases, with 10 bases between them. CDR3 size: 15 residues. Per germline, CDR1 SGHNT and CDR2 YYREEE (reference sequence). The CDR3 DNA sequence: TGTGCCAGCAGCAAAGCAGGGACAACTAATGAAAAACTGTTTTTT. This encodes CASSKAGTTNEKLFF. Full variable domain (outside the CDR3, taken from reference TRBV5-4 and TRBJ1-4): ETGVTQSPTHLIKTRGQQVTLRCSSQSGHNTVSWYQQALGQGPQFIFQYYREEENGRGNFPPRFSGLQFPNYSSELNVNALELDDSALYLCASSKAGTTNEKLFFGSGTQLSVL.

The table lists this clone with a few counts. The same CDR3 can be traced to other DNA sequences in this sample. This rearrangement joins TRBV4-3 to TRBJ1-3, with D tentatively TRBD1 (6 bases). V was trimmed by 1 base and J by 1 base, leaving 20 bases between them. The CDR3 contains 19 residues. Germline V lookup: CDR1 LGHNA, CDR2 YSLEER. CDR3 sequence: CASSQGFQGRILSGNTIYF. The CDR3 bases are TGCGCCAGCAGCCAAGGGTTCCAGGGGCGAATACTTTCTGGAAACACCATATATTTT.

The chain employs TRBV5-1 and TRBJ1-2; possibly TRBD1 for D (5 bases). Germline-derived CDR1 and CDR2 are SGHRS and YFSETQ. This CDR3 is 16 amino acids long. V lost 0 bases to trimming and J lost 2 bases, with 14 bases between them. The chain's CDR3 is CASSLGPAGTNYGYTF. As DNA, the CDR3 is TGCGCCAGCAGCTTGGGGCCGGCAGGGACCAACTATGGCTACACCTTC.

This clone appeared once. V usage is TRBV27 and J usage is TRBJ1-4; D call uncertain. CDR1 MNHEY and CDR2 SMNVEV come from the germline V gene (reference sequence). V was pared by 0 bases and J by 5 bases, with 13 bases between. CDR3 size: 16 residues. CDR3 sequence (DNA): TGTGCCAGCAGTTTATCTCCCACGAGTCTGAATGAAAAACTGTTTTTT. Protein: CASSLSPTSLNEKLFF.